What follows is one T cell receptor beta chain and its context. Antigen unknown. V gave up 3 bases and J gave up 5 bases; unmatched junction bases: 7. The CDR3 runs to 16 residues. CDR1 SGHAT and CDR2 FQNNGV come from the germline V gene. The entry originates in a study of chemoradiotherapy in HPV16-positive cancers. Study-level points and caveats: HPV-responsive T-cell expansion during chemoradiotherapy was linked to improved recurrence-free survival in HPV16-positive patients. Candidate HPV-specific clones and E7-related TCR motifs grew in tumor during treatment. Only a couple of HPV16-positive patients supplied the functional HPV-specificity definition.

Data came from immunoSEQ multiplex PCR; TCRdb stores just in-frame clones and leaves some out. The data contain some 32,000 clones, about 89% of them seen just once; the ten biggest clones take up more than 3%. The chain combines TRBV11-2 with TRBJ1-5; 10 nucleotides line up with TRBD1. The clonotype comes from a human donor with HPV-associated anogenital cancer. Sequenced here: blood, sampled from a patient who underwent chemoradiotherapy. The CDR3 DNA reads as TGTGCCAGCAGCTTGGGTGGGACAGGGGTTGATCAGCCCCAGCATTTT. Translating it yields CASSLGGTGVDQPQHF.